The T cell receptor beta chain under discussion was sequenced for a study of blood T cells in healthy people across ages. Study-wide results and limits: Naive T cell percentage showed a strong correlation with the diversity of TCR beta. The recorded TCR beta diversity per million T cells decreased in a roughly linear manner with age.

Note on this clonotype: What it binds is unknown.

PCR was performed a second time for roughly 7 to 12 cycles using a sample-barcoded 5' primer and a J-beta primer mix. Any given sample supplied a minimum of 2.5 million CDR3-containing paired-end reads. A single record per CDR3 protein comes from TCRdb applying MiXCR to the 5' RACE reads. The sample has about 800,000 distinct CDR3 sequences, roughly 64% seen once. The origin of this receptor is a man aged 25 to 40 in good health. Sequenced: blood.

CDR3 sequence: CASSAYTSSYEQYF. DNA for the CDR3: TGTGCCAGCAGCGCGTACACTAGTTCCTACGAGCAGTACTTC. The genes are TRBV7-2 and TRBJ2-7; perhaps TRBD2 as D (5 bases). Germline V gene data show CDR1 as SGHTA and CDR2 as FQGNSA. V was clipped by 5 bases and J by 1 base, with 12 bases between them. The CDR3 is 14 amino acids.